This TCR beta chain emerged from a study of T-cell memory formation after mild COVID-19. As for the study in general: Largely, TCR clusters stayed within a single donor. General observations from the study: CD4+ clones that contracted lay mainly in CM and EM; CD8+ ones lay in EMRA. Clonal second-wave expansions that peaked on day 37 had unconfirmed SARS-CoV-2 specificity.

Comments on this clonotype: Its antigen remains unidentified.

5'RACE with constant-segment primers built TCRalpha and TCRbeta cDNA libraries with UMIs. TCRdb reanalysed the 5' RACE reads using MiXCR and keeps one entry per CDR3 protein. The data hold 200,000 or so distinct CDR3 sequences, with over 7.5% observed a single time. The germline V gene has CDR1 LNHNV and CDR2 YYDKDF (reference sequence). Trimming removed 0 bases from V and 3 bases from J, with 9 bases in between. The CDR3 runs to 14 residues. This TCR was recovered from a man between 18 and 35 years old who had mild COVID-19 (a few samples of this study predate the infection). Cell type and time point are not known. Sequenced input: PBMCs or a T cell subset sorted from them (not recorded which). The V call is TRBV15, the J call TRBJ2-7, with D perhaps TRBD1 or TRBD2 (5 bases each). CDR3 sequence reads: CATSRDEGNYEQYF. Written as DNA, the CDR3 is TGTGCCACCAGCAGAGATGAGGGGAACTACGAGCAGTACTTC.